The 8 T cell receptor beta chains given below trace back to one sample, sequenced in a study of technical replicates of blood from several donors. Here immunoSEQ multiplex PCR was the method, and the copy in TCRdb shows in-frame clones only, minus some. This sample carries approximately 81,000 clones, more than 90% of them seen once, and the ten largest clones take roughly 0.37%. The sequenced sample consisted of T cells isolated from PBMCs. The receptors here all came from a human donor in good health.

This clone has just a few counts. CDR3 protein: CASSQGLSRKPTHQADTQYF. The CDR3 DNA reads as TGCGCCAGCAGCCAAGGACTTTCCCGGAAGCCAACCCATCAAGCAGATACGCAGTATTTT. This chain uses TRBV4-3 with TRBJ2-3; D gene unclear. The length of the CDR3 is 20 residues. Trimming cost V 1 base and J 4 bases, with 27 bases left between them. Looked up from germline, CDR1 is LGHNA and CDR2 is YSLEER.

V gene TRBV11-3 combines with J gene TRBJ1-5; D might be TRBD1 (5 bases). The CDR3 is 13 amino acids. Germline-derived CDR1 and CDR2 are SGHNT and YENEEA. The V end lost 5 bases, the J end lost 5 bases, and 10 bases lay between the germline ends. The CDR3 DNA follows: TGTGCCAGCAGCGCCGACAGCTATCAGCCCCAGCATTTT. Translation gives CASSADSYQPQHF.

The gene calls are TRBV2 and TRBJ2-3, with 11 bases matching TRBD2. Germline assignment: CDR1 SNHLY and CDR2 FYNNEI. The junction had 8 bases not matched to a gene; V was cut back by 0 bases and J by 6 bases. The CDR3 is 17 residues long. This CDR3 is CASSEAKTSGMGDTQYF. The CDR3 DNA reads TGTGCCAGCAGTGAAGCAAAGACTAGCGGGATGGGGGATACGCAGTATTTT.

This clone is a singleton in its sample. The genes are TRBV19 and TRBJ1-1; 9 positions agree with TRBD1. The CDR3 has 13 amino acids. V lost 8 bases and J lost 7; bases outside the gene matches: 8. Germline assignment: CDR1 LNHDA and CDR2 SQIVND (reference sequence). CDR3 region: CASRLQGAVEAFF. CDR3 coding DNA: TGTGCCAGTCGTCTACAGGGGGCGGTTGAAGCTTTCTTT.

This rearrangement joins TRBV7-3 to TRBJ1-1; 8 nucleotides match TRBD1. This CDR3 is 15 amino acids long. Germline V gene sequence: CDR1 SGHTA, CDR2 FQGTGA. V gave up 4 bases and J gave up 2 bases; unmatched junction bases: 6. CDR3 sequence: CASSSGTGPNTEAFF. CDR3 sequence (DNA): TGTGCCAGCAGCTCGGGGACAGGACCTAACACTGAAGCTTTCTTT.

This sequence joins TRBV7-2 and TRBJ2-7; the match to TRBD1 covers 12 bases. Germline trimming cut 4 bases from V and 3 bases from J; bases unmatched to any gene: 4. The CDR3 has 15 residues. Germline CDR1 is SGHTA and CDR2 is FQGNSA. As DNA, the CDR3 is TGTGCCAGCAGCTGGGACAGGGGGCAAATCTACGAGCAGTACTTC. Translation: CASSWDRGQIYEQYF.

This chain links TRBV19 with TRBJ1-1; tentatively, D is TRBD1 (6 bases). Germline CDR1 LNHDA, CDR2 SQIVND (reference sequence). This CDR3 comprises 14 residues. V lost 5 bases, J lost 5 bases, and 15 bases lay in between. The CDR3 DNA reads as TGTGCCAGTAGTCCGGCCGGCAGGGGAACTGAAGCTTTCTTT. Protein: CASSPAGRGTEAFF. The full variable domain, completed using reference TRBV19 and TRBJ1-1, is DGGITQSPKYLFRKEGQNVTLSCEQNLNHDAMYWYRQDPGQGLRLIYYSQIVNDFQKGDIAEGYSVSREKKESFPLTVTSAQKNPTAFYLCASSPAGRGTEAFFGQGTRLTVV.

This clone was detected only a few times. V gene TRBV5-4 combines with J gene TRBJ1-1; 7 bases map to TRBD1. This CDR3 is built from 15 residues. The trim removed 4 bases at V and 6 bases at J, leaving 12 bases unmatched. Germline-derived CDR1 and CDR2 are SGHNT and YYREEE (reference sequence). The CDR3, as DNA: TGTGCCAGCAGCCCGGAGAGACAGGGAACCCCTGAAGCTTTCTTT. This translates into CASSPERQGTPEAFF.